A single count supports the clone carrying this TCR beta chain. V was pared by 3 bases and J by 4 bases, with 10 bases between. Germline V gives CDR1 GTSNPN, CDR2 SVGIG (reference sequence). This CDR3 spans 12 amino acids. The sample comes from a study of shared clonotypes between healthy human individuals. Profiled with immunoSEQ multiplex PCR; TCRdb holds only in-frame clones, not every one. The sample has more than 2 million clones, roughly 96% seen once. Sequencing used naive CD4+ T cells sorted from blood. As to subset: CD45RA+ positively selected. This chain connects TRBV30 to TRBJ2-7, with unresolved D. The receptor was derived from a man aged 18 to 30 in good health. The CDR3 DNA follows: TGTGCCTGGAGCCCTCACATTTACGAGCAGTACTTC. Translation gives CAWSPHIYEQYF.